The present T cell receptor beta chain was sequenced within a study of blood T cell repertoires in COVID-19. Study as a whole: T cells, B-cell-depleted T cells, or PBMCs provided the cDNA or gDNA that served as material.

This table comes from immunoSEQ multiplex PCR, and its TCRdb copy is limited to in-frame clones, with some not included. The data hold 60,000 to 75,000 clones, with just over 85% observed a single time. CDR1 is KGHSY, CDR2 FQNENV, per germline. There are 15 residues in the CDR3. After removal of 7 bases from V and 0 bases from J, the junction contained 7 bases not matched to a gene. Sequenced material: peripheral blood. The V call is TRBV16, the J call TRBJ2-7; TRBD2 agrees at 9 bases. This clonotype originated in an elderly woman with active COVID-19. This chain's CDR3 is CASKRGAGPSYEQYF. The CDR3 region has the DNA TGTGCCAGCAAGCGGGGGGCGGGACCCTCCTACGAGCAGTACTTC.